The clone carrying this T cell receptor beta chain came up many times. What it binds is not known. TCRdb recomputed calls from the 5' RACE reads with MiXCR, one row per CDR3 protein. The data hold almost 85,000 distinct CDR3 sequences, with 2.5% to 3% observed a single time. The unsorted libraries originated from 2 million PBMCs kept at -80 C. These data originate in a study of neurological immune-mediated disorders. The study, taken as a whole, reports: The study found the most TCR clonal expansion in HTLV-1-associated myelopathy and the least in multiple sclerosis, below healthy controls. None of the CDR3 amino acid sequences found in expanded clones was shared across subjects. This suggests that the TCR-beta repertoires were private in all groups. Phylogenetic grouping placed 18 of 34 multiple sclerosis patients' repertoires in one related-CDR3 cluster, a possible signature.

The V end was cut by 1 base, the J end by 3 bases, with 6 bases between. The CDR3 contains 12 residues. Germline V lookup: CDR1 DFQATT, CDR2 SNEGSKA (reference sequence). V gene TRBV20-1 combines with J gene TRBJ1-1; D remains unclear. The sequence was collected from a woman younger than 45 with multiple sclerosis. Sequenced input: PBMCs. Written as DNA, the CDR3 is TGCAGTGCTAGAGTTAAGGACACTGAAGCTTTCTTT. Residues: CSARVKDTEAFF.